This TCR beta chain emerged from a study of T-cell memory formation after mild COVID-19. The V and J ends lost 7 bases and 5 bases respectively, with 8 bases between them. Germline values: CDR1 DFQATT, CDR2 SNEGSKA (reference sequence). This CDR3 has 10 amino acids. Study-level results: Later expanders leaned toward CD4+, whereas clones contracting from day 15 to 85 were balanced CD4/CD8. That cross-reactive memory joined was suggested by some responding clones appearing in pre-infection memory.

The 5'RACE method, run with constant-segment primers, produced TCR alpha and TCR beta cDNA libraries (carrying sample barcodes and UMIs). MiXCR, applied by TCRdb to the 5' RACE reads, yields one record per CDR3 protein. The table records 350,000 to 500,000 distinct CDR3 sequences, roughly a quarter of them present only once. This clonotype was observed a handful of times. What it binds is not known. The genes are TRBV20-1 and TRBJ2-5; no clear D. This receptor was obtained from an adult woman who had mild COVID-19 (a few samples of this study predate the infection). Cell type and time point are not known. The sequenced material came from PBMCs or a T cell subset sorted from them (not recorded which). The CDR3 DNA reads as TGCAGTGGGACGGAGGAGACCCAGTACTTC. It codes for CSGTEETQYF.